This TCR beta chain was documented in a study of CD8 T cells in Susac syndrome. With random hexamers, reverse transcription was performed on about 0.45 to 1 ug of RNA. The immunoSEQ assay covered 54 Vbeta and 13 Jbeta segments for CDR3. TCRdb redid the calling of the immunoSEQ multiplex PCR reads with MiXCR, one entry per CDR3 protein. The table shows approximately 150,000 distinct CDR3 sequences, with over 75% occurring only once. The V gene end was trimmed by 6 bases and the J gene end by 8 bases; junction bases not matched to a gene: 17. CDR3 length: 17 residues. Germline values: CDR1 SEHNR, CDR2 FQNEAQ (reference sequence).

This receptor was obtained from a human donor with multiple sclerosis. Source material: CD8+ T cells from PBMCs. J is TRBJ1-4 and V is TRBV7-9; TRBD1 matches at 8 bases. CDR3 nucleotides: TGTGCCAGCAGTCCCGGGACAGGTATATCAGCGTACGAAAAACTGTTTTTT. Protein sequence: CASSPGTGISAYEKLFF.